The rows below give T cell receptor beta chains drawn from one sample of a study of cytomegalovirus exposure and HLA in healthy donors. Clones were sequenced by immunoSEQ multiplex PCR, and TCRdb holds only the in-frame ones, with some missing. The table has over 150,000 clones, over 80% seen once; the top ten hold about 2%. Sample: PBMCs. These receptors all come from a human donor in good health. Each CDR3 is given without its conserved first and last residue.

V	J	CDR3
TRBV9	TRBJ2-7	ASSRARGGPEQY
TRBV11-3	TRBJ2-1	ASSLAGGGGNEQF
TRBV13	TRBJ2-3	ASSLHGLANTDTQY
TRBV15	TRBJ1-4	ATSRDAGRGSSATNEKLF
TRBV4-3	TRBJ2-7	ASSQDLGRAYEQY
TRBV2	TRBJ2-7	ASSETGDRSYEQY
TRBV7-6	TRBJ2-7	ASSKTSGETYEQY
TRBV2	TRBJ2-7	ASIVGLAGTYEQY
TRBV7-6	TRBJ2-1	ASSSLTDLHEQF
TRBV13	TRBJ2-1	ASSQRSSYNEQF
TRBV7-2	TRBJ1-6	ASSLRWDIQSPLH
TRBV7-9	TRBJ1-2	ASSLGDRVYGYT
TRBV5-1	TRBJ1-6	ASSLGPGESPLH
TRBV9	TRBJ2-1	ASSVGGGYNEQF
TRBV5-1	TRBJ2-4	ASSFLNSGENIQY
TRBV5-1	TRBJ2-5	ASSLTPGGETQY